One sample yielded the 11 T cell receptor beta chains listed below, sequenced in a study of T cells in Graves' hyperthyroidism and ophthalmopathy. TCR beta CDR3 region amplification was performed from RNA transcripts. Initially, a first-round RT-PCR of the TCR CDR3 employed the HTBI primer set. TCRdb reanalysed the multiplex PCR reads using MiXCR and keeps one entry per CDR3 protein. The repertoire holds under 400,000 distinct CDR3 sequences, with 15% to 20% as singletons. The specimen was blood. The receptors come from a woman aged 45-60 years with Graves' hyperthyroidism.

This clonotype was counted a few times. The chain recombines TRBV5-1 with TRBJ2-1, with D tentatively TRBD1 or TRBD2 (5 bases each). V lost 0 bases, J lost 8 bases, and 12 bases lay in between. Germline V gene sequence: CDR1 SGHRS, CDR2 YFSETQ. This CDR3 contains 14 residues. The CDR3 region has the DNA TGCGCCAGCAGCTTGGTGGGGGTTTGGGATGAGCAGTTCTTC. As protein: CASSLVGVWDEQFF. Full variable domain (outside the CDR3, taken from reference TRBV5-1 and TRBJ2-1): KAGVTQTPRYLIKTRGQQVTLSCSPISGHRSVSWYQQTPGQGLQFLFEYFSETQRNKGNFPGRFSGRQFSNSRSEMNVSTLELGDSALYLCASSLVGVWDEQFFGPGTRLTVL.

This chain links TRBV28 with TRBJ1-6, with TRBD1 as a possible D gene (5 bases). Between the trimmed V and J ends, which lost 8 bases and 10 bases, there was a span of 21 bases. This CDR3 is built from 15 residues. Germline V gene data show CDR1 as MDHEN and CDR2 as SYDVKM. The CDR3 coding sequence is TGTGCCAGCGGAGCGAGGGCAGGGTTACTCTCACCCCTCCACTTT. This encodes CASGARAGLLSPLHF.

This clonotype was picked up a small number of times. This chain uses TRBV12-5 with TRBJ2-1, with D possibly TRBD2 on 6 matching bases. The CDR3 loop spans 14 amino acids. Germline CDR1 is LGHNT and CDR2 is FRNRAP. Trimming cost V 5 bases and J 10 bases, with 18 bases left between them. The CDR3 loop is CASGRGTGWGEQFF. CDR3 nucleotide sequence: TGTGCTAGTGGTCGAGGGACTGGCTGGGGGGAGCAGTTCTTC.

This sequence joins TRBV13 and TRBJ1-3; no firm D call. The CDR3 extends over 12 amino acids. Germline CDR1 PRHDT, CDR2 FYEKMQ (reference sequence). V was shortened by 5 bases and J by 8 bases, with 10 bases between the two germline ends. For the CDR3, the DNA is TGTGCCAGCAGCGTAATGAGGGACACCATATATTTT. Its protein is CASSVMRDTIYF.

This clonotype showed up many times. This rearrangement joins TRBV30 to TRBJ1-2; TRBD1 might be the D (6 bases). The germline V gene has CDR1 GTSNPN and CDR2 SVGIG (reference sequence). Trimming stripped 7 bases from V and 4 bases from J, with 19 bases between. The CDR3 loop spans 14 amino acids. This CDR3 is CASLGAAEFYGYTF. CDR3 DNA sequence: TGTGCCTCGCTGGGGGCAGCCGAATTCTATGGCTACACCTTC.

This clonotype was observed at least ten times. This chain links TRBV6-4 with TRBJ2-1; tentative D call: TRBD2 (6 bases). Germline CDR1 MRHNA, CDR2 SNTAGT. V gave up 4 bases and J gave up 7 bases, with 17 bases separating them. The CDR3 is 15 residues long. The DNA for the CDR3 is TGTGCCAGCAGTGTTCGTCCCGGGAGTGCGAATGAGCAGTTCTTC. Its protein product is CASSVRPGSANEQFF.

This clonotype turned up a few times. This chain uses TRBV29-1 with TRBJ2-3, with a tentative D call TRBD1 (6 bases). V was pared by 0 bases and J by 2 bases, with 15 bases between. The germline V gene encodes CDR1 SQVTM and CDR2 ANQGSEA. The CDR3 covers 16 residues. The CDR3 DNA follows: TGCAGCGTTGAAGATCGGGTGTTGGGGGCCACAGATACGCAGTATTTT. It yields the protein CSVEDRVLGATDTQYF.

The rearrangement uses TRBV6-1 and TRBJ1-4, with 9 bases matching TRBD1. Germline V gene lookup returns CDR1 MNHNS and CDR2 SASEGT. J gave up 11 bases and V 5 bases, and 12 bases lay outside the gene matches. CDR3 size: 15 residues. The CDR3, as DNA: TGTGCCAGCAGTTCCGCAACAGGGGGCGCGGGGAAACTGTTTTTT. Its translation is CASSSATGGAGKLFF.

This clonotype was detected ten times or more. This chain connects TRBV11-1 to TRBJ1-1, with D possibly being TRBD1 (6 bases). V shed 6 bases and J shed 1 base, with 15 bases lying between them. The CDR3 runs 15 residues. Per germline, CDR1 SGHAT and CDR2 FQDESV (reference sequence). The CDR3 protein is CASRIAGDTNTEAFF. The CDR3 coding sequence is TGTGCCAGCAGGATCGCAGGGGATACGAACACTGAAGCTTTCTTT.

This clonotype has a count of ten or more. V is TRBV18 and J is TRBJ1-1, with 9 bases fitting TRBD1. V lost 4 bases and J lost 1; bases outside the gene matches: 7. CDR3 size: 16 residues. The germline V gene encodes CDR1 KGHSH and CDR2 LQKENI. CDR3 in DNA: TGTGCCAGCTCACTAAACAGGGGGCTTAGGAACACTGAAGCTTTCTTT. Translating it yields CASSLNRGLRNTEAFF.

The V gene is TRBV6-1, the J gene TRBJ2-4; no clear D. Trimming stripped 7 bases from V and 7 bases from J, with 17 bases between. CDR1 and CDR2 from the germline V gene are MNHNS and SASEGT. This CDR3 is 14 amino acids long. The CDR3 region is CASTSSIGWNIQYF. CDR3 nucleotides: TGTGCCAGCACATCCAGTATCGGGTGGAACATTCAGTACTTC.